This T cell receptor beta chain was obtained from a study of blood T cell repertoires in COVID-19. Study-wide background: Sites across the United States, Italy and Spain contributed samples from acute and convalescent COVID-19. Sources were T cells, B-cell-depleted T cells, or PBMCs; the material itself was cDNA or gDNA.

Authors' methods: From reference gene primer amplification, estimates of nucleated cell counts were derived. Sequencing used immunoSEQ multiplex PCR; TCRdb keeps in-frame clones, though not all of them. The D gene and trimming were derived from the DNA, and the V and J assignments and clone size from that table. The sample gives around 38,000 clones, 89% of which show up once; around 6.5% is in the top ten. What was sequenced was peripheral blood. This receptor was obtained from a human donor in a cohort sampled during active COVID-19.

Written as DNA, the CDR3 is TGTGCCAGCAGCCCCTACGGGGGGGCGAATGAGCAGTTCTTC. As protein: CASSPYGGANEQFF. The genes are TRBV5-4 and TRBJ2-1, with TRBD2 matching 8 bases. J lost 7 bases, V lost 4 bases, and 7 bases had no gene match. In germline, CDR1 is SGHNT, CDR2 YYREEE (reference sequence). The CDR3 has 14 residues.